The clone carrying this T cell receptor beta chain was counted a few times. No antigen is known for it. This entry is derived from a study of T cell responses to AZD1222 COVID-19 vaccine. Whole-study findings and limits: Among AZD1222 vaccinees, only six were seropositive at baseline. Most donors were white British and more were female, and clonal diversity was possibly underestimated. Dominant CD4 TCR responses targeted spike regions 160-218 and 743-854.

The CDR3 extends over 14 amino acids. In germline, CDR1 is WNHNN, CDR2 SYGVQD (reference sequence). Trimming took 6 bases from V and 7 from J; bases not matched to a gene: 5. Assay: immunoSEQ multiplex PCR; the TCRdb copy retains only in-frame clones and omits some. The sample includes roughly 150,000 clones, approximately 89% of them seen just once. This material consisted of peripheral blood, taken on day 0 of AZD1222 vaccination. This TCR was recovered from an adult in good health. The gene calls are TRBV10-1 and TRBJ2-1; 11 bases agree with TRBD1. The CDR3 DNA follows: TGCGCCAGCAGCTCCGGGACAGGGGGGAATGAGCAGTTCTTC. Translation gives CASSSGTGGNEQFF.